These 4 T cell receptor beta chains originate from one sample sequenced in a study of T cells in Graves' hyperthyroidism and ophthalmopathy. TCR beta CDR3 region amplification was performed from RNA transcripts. Using the HTBI primer set, a first-round RT-PCR was run on the TCR CDR3. From the multiplex PCR reads, TCRdb called clonotypes with MiXCR, one entry per CDR3 protein. The data show roughly 700,000 distinct CDR3 sequences, 17% seen once. The sample was blood. Source of these receptors: a man aged 45 to 65 with Graves' hyperthyroidism.

The chain links TRBV4-2 to TRBJ2-7; 7 positions agree with TRBD2. Trimming at V came to 1 base and at J to 3 bases, leaving 9 bases not matched to a gene. The CDR3 loop spans 16 amino acids. Germline V CDR1 and CDR2: LGHNA, YNFKEQ. The CDR3 DNA follows: TGTGCCAGCAGCCAAGTCCAACCAGCGGGGTACTACGAGCAGTACTTC. This encodes CASSQVQPAGYYEQYF.

This clonotype was seen only a few times. The chain carries TRBV28 and TRBJ2-3; 9 bases are shared with TRBD2. V shed 2 bases and J 4 bases; nucleotides not matched to a gene: 4. Germline CDR1 is MDHEN and CDR2 is SYDVKM. There are 15 residues in the CDR3. The CDR3 protein is CASSLGGRGADTQYF. The CDR3 coding sequence is TGTGCCAGCAGTTTAGGCGGGAGGGGGGCAGATACGCAGTATTTT.

Many counts were recorded for this clonotype. The J gene is TRBJ1-2, the V gene TRBV20-1; 7 nucleotides align to TRBD1. Germline V gene sequence: CDR1 DFQATT, CDR2 SNEGSKA (reference sequence). V lost 6 bases, J lost 4 bases, and 14 bases stayed unmatched. The CDR3 runs to 15 residues. The CDR3 region is CSADRPGQTTYGYTF. The CDR3 DNA sequence: TGCAGTGCAGATAGACCGGGACAGACTACCTATGGCTACACCTTC.

This clonotype came up once. A junction end diverges from the germline sequence, so it may reflect a read error. The J gene is TRBJ2-2, the V gene TRBV5-4; 15 bases map to TRBD2. Germline V gene sequence: CDR1 SGHNT, CDR2 YYREEE (reference sequence). The CDR3 totals 16 residues. CDR3 sequence reads: CASRLGLAGGAGELFF. CDR3 nucleotide sequence: TGTGCCAGCAGATTGGGACTAGCGGGAGGTGCCGGGGAGCTGTTTTTT.